The 14 T cell receptor beta chains reported below all come from one sample, sequenced in a study of cytomegalovirus exposure and HLA in healthy donors. The PCR had 60 Vbeta and 13 Jbeta primers. The repertoire was sequenced with immunoSEQ multiplex PCR; TCRdb's copy has only in-frame clones and lacks some. The sample has about 140,000 clones, 70% to 80% seen once. The material sequenced was PBMCs. All receptors come from a young man in good health and CMV-seronegative.

A word on this clone: Within the sample, other DNA sequences also encode this same CDR3. The rearrangement joins TRBV5-1 to TRBJ2-5; 8 bases are shared with TRBD1. This CDR3 has 14 residues. V was pared by 1 base and J by 4 bases, with 3 bases of the junction left unmatched. Per the germline V gene, CDR1 is SGHRS and CDR2 is YFSETQ. CDR3 nucleotide sequence: TGCGCCAGCAGCTTGACAGGGGGAGGAGAGACCCAGTACTTC. Its translation: CASSLTGGGETQYF.

This clone was recorded once. This sequence joins TRBV7-9 and TRBJ2-2; tentative D call: TRBD2 (6 bases). V was pared by 1 base and J by 0 bases, with 12 bases between. The CDR3 totals 17 residues. Germline V lookup: CDR1 SEHNR, CDR2 FQNEAQ (reference sequence). The CDR3: CASSLVEWGANTGELFF. In DNA, the CDR3 is TGTGCCAGCAGCTTAGTAGAGTGGGGGGCGAACACCGGGGAGCTGTTTTTT.

This chain connects TRBV2 to TRBJ1-2, with no clear D. The germline V gene has CDR1 SNHLY and CDR2 FYNNEI. This CDR3 has 14 amino acids. The V and J ends lost 1 base and 2 bases respectively, with 8 bases between them. The CDR3 reads CASSEVRRNYGYTF. The CDR3, as DNA: TGTGCCAGCAGTGAAGTGAGGAGAAACTATGGCTACACCTTC.

With regard to this clone: At the DNA level, this CDR3 is encoded by other sequences in the same sample as well. This rearrangement joins TRBV7-2 to TRBJ2-7, with TRBD2 matching over 7 bases. V trimming: 0 bases; J trimming: 4 bases; junction bases outside the gene matches: 3. This CDR3 contains 14 residues. Germline V gives CDR1 SGHTA, CDR2 FQGNSA. CDR3 bases: TGTGCCAGCAGCTTAGCGGGAGGGCAATACGAGCAGTACTTC. This sequence encodes CASSLAGGQYEQYF.

The chain is built from TRBV13 and TRBJ1-5; a possible D gene is TRBD1 (5 bases). The CDR3 totals 14 residues. Germline V gene lookup returns CDR1 PRHDT and CDR2 FYEKMQ (reference sequence). V dropped 5 bases and J dropped 1 base, with 9 bases sitting between them. CDR3 coding DNA: TGTGCCAGCAGCCGGGGGGGGAGCAATCAGCCCCAGCATTTT. Its translation is CASSRGGSNQPQHF.

The CDR3 loop reads CTSSQAGVAWGEQFF. The CDR3 nucleotides are TGCACCAGCAGCCAAGCGGGGGTAGCGTGGGGTGAGCAGTTCTTC. The chain couples TRBV1 to TRBJ2-1; no DNA check was done on the table's D call, TRBD2. TRBV1 is a pseudogene segment. The CDR3 runs 15 residues.

The V and J genes are TRBV28 and TRBJ2-7; TRBD2 aligns across 10 bases. Germline loops: CDR1 MDHEN, CDR2 SYDVKM. V was clipped by 4 bases and J by 3 bases; unmatched bases: 6. The CDR3 totals 15 residues. CDR3 sequence: CASSYLAGEYYEQYF. In DNA form, the CDR3 reads TGTGCCAGCAGTTACCTAGCGGGGGAGTACTACGAGCAGTACTTC.

For the CDR3, the DNA is TGTGCCAGCAGCCCCAAGGAGGGGACTAGCGGGAGGGTACCCTACGAGCAGTACTTC. Translated: CASSPKEGTSGRVPYEQYF. The chain has TRBV7-9 and TRBJ2-7; 16 bases map to TRBD2. The junction had 12 bases not matched to a gene; V was cut back by 5 bases and J by 2 bases. Germline V CDR1 and CDR2: SEHNR, FQNEAQ (reference sequence). The CDR3 is 19 residues long.

The J gene is TRBJ2-7, the V gene TRBV6-1; D gene unclear. CDR3 length equals 11 residues. In germline, CDR1 is MNHNS, CDR2 SASEGT. Trimming pared 3 bases from V and 2 bases from J, leaving 2 bases between. CDR3 DNA sequence: TGTGCCAGCAGTGACACCTACGAGCAGTACTTC. Its translation is CASSDTYEQYF.

This clone occurred a few times. The gene calls are TRBV6-1 and TRBJ2-7; 8 bases line up with TRBD2. Trimming at V came to 4 bases and at J to 5 bases, leaving 10 bases not matched to a gene. CDR3 size: 15 residues. The germline CDR1 and CDR2 sequences are MNHNS and SASEGT. This chain's CDR3 is CASSGPKSGGHEQYF. The CDR3 bases are TGTGCCAGCAGTGGCCCGAAAAGCGGGGGCCACGAGCAGTACTTC.

The V gene is TRBV11-2, the J gene TRBJ2-1; the match to TRBD1 covers 7 bases. V gave up 1 base and J gave up 1 base; unmatched junction bases: 1. This CDR3 region has 15 residues. Germline CDR1 is SGHAT and CDR2 is FQNNGV. The CDR3 region is CASSLARGSYNEQFF. The CDR3 DNA is TGTGCCAGCAGCTTAGCCAGGGGGTCCTACAATGAGCAGTTCTTC.

V and J are TRBV7-9 and TRBJ1-2; D possibly corresponds to TRBD1 (6 bases). This CDR3 spans 15 amino acids. V was clipped by 5 bases and J by 1 base, with 14 bases between them. Germline lookup yields CDR1 SEHNR and CDR2 FQNEAQ (reference sequence). In nucleotides, the CDR3 is TGTGCCAGCAGCCCAGGGGTGGGGGTTAACTATGGCTACACCTTC. This codes for CASSPGVGVNYGYTF.

This chain uses TRBV5-4 with TRBJ2-5; 7 bases align to TRBD1. V shed 4 bases and J 3 bases; nucleotides not matched to a gene: 12. The CDR3 is made up of 16 amino acids. CDR1 is SGHNT and CDR2 is YYREEE in the germline V gene (reference sequence). CDR3 loop: CASSRPTGQLEETQYF. The CDR3 DNA reads TGTGCCAGCAGCAGACCGACGGGACAGTTGGAAGAGACCCAGTACTTC.

This chain joins TRBV19 and TRBJ1-1; TRBD1 aligns across 8 bases. The CDR3 runs 16 residues. The germline gives CDR1 LNHDA, CDR2 SQIVND (reference sequence). V lost 3 bases to trimming and J lost 3 bases; unmatched junction nucleotides: 9. The CDR3 DNA reads TGTGCCAGTAGTATTGGGACAGGCCCGGTGGACACTGAAGCTTTCTTT. It is translated as CASSIGTGPVDTEAFF.